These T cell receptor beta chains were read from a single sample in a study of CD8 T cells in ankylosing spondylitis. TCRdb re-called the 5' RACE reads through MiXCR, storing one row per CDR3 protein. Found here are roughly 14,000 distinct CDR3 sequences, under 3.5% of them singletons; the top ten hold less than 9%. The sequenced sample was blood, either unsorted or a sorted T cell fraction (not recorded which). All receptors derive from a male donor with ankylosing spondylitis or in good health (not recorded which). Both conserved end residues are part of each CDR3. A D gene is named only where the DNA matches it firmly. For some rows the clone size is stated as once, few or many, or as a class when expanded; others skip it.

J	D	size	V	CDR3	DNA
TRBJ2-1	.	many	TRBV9	CASSVTSKAGDEQFF	TGTGCCAGCAGCGTAACCTCAAAGGCGGGTGATGAGCAGTTCTTC
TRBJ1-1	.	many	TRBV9	CASSPQLTGNTEAFF	TGTGCCAGCAGCCCCCAGCTCACAGGAAACACTGAAGCTTTCTTT
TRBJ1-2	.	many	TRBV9	CASSVGPLGLSYTF	TGTGCCAGCAGCGTAGGGCCCTTGGGGCTAAGCTACACCTTC
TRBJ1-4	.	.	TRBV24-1	CATNEVVNSGGLNEKLFF	TGTGCCACCAACGAGGTGGTTAACTCGGGAGGTCTTAATGAAAAACTGTTTTTT
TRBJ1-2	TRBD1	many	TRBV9	CASSVGTGGYSGYTF	TGTGCCAGCAGCGTAGGGACAGGGGGCTACTCTGGCTACACCTTC
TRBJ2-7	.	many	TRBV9	CASSVALASPYEQYF	TGTGCCAGCAGCGTAGCCCTTGCCAGCCCCTACGAGCAGTACTTC
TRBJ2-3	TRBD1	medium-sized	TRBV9	CASSSGQGAGDTQYF	TGTGCCAGCAGCTCAGGACAGGGGGCGGGGGATACGCAGTATTTT
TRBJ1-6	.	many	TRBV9	CASSLGGGGNSPLHF	TGTGCCAGCAGCCTCGGGGGAGGAGGGAATTCACCCCTCCACTTT
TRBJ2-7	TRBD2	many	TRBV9	CASSVATGLAYEQYF	TGTGCCAGCAGCGTAGCTACGGGACTAGCCTACGAGCAGTACTTC
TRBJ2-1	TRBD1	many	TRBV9	CASSGTGGGYEQFF	TGTGCCAGCAGCGGGACAGGGGGCGGGTACGAGCAGTTCTTC
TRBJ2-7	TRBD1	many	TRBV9	CASSTRDRGRGEQYF	TGTGCCAGCAGCACGAGGGACAGGGGGCGAGGCGAGCAGTACTTC
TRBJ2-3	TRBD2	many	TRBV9	CASSVALAGGKIEDTQYF	TGTGCCAGCAGCGTAGCCCTAGCGGGGGGGAAGATTGAAGATACGCAGTATTTT
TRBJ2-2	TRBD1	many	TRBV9	CASSVEGQTTGELFF	TGTGCCAGCAGCGTAGAGGGACAGACCACCGGGGAGCTGTTTTTT
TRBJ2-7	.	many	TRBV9	CASSVDGFYEQYF	TGTGCCAGCAGCGTAGACGGATTCTACGAGCAGTACTTC
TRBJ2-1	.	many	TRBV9	CASSVGMTRGDNEQFF	TGTGCCAGCAGCGTAGGGATGACTAGGGGAGACAATGAGCAGTTCTTC
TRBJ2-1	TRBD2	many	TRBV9	CASSVGSSGGLNEQFF	TGTGCCAGCAGCGTAGGTAGTAGCGGGGGCCTAAATGAGCAGTTCTTC
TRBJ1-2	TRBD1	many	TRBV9	CASSSWDRGRNYGYTF	TGTGCCAGCAGCTCATGGGACAGGGGAAGGAACTATGGCTACACCTTC
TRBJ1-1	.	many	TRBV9	CASSVVAGNTEAFF	TGTGCCAGCAGCGTAGTTGCAGGGAACACTGAAGCTTTCTTT
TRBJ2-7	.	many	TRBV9	CASSVRESSSEQYF	TGTGCCAGCAGCGTACGGGAGTCCTCTAGCGAGCAGTACTTC
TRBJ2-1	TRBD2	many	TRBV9	CASSPRLAGGSEQFF	TGTGCCAGCAGCCCAAGACTAGCGGGAGGGTCTGAGCAGTTCTTC
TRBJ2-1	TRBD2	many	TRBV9	CASGLAGGSFVNEQFF	TGTGCCAGTGGACTAGCGGGAGGGTCGTTTGTTAATGAGCAGTTCTTC
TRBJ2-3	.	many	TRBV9	CASSLDRSQDTQYF	TGTGCCAGCAGCCTTGACAGGTCTCAAGATACGCAGTATTTT
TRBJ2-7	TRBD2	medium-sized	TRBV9	CASSDGTSGFYEQYF	TGTGCCAGCAGCGACGGGACTAGCGGTTTCTACGAGCAGTACTTC
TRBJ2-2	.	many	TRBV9	CASSVQGGGGELFF	TGTGCCAGCAGCGTGCAGGGTGGAGGCGGGGAGCTGTTTTTT
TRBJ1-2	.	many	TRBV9	CASSEDTGWNYGYTF	TGTGCCAGCAGCGAAGATACAGGGTGGAACTATGGCTACACCTTC
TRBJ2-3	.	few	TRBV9	CASSVFTDTQYF	TGTGCCAGCAGCGTTTTCACAGATACGCAGTATTTT
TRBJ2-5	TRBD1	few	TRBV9	CASSVTGGRTETQYF	TGTGCCAGCAGTGTTACAGGGGGACGGACAGAGACCCAGTACTTC
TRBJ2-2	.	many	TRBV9	CASSVGGSARGTGELFF	TGTGCCAGCAGCGTAGGAGGCTCGGCGAGGGGCACCGGGGAGCTGTTTTTT
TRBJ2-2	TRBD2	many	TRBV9	CASSVTSGGAPGELFF	TGTGCCAGCAGCGTTACTAGCGGGGGGGCCCCCGGGGAGCTGTTTTTT
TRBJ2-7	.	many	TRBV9	CASSLGNGILLEQYF	TGTGCCAGCAGCCTCGGGAACGGGATCCTCCTCGAGCAGTACTTC
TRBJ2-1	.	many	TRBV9	CASSVGMEQFF	TGTGCCAGCAGCGTAGGAATGGAGCAGTTCTTC
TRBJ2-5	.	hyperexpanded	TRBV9	CASSVGGGGREETQYF	TGTGCCAGCAGCGTGGGGGGAGGGGGCAGGGAAGAGACCCAGTACTTC
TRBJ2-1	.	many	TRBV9	CASSVKTSYNEQFF	TGTGCCAGCAGCGTAAAAACCTCCTACAATGAGCAGTTCTTC
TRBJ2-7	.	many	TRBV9	CASSVDAGSYEQYF	TGTGCCAGCAGCGTAGATGCAGGGTCATACGAGCAGTACTTC
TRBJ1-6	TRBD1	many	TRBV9	CASSLKGTDSPLHF	TGTGCCAGCAGCCTTAAGGGGACAGATTCACCCCTCCACTTT
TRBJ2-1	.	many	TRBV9	CASSPDLDNEQFF	TGTGCCAGCAGCCCAGACTTAGACAATGAGCAGTTCTTC
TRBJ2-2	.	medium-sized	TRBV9	CASSVTTDYTGELFF	TGTGCCAGCAGCGTAACGACAGACTACACCGGGGAGCTGTTTTTT
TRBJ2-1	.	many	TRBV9	CASSISAAGGLGEQFF	TGTGCCAGCAGCATATCCGCAGCGGGCGGGCTGGGGGAGCAGTTCTTC
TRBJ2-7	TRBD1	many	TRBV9	CASSVGQGKGYEQYF	TGTGCCAGCAGCGTGGGACAGGGTAAAGGTTACGAGCAGTACTTC
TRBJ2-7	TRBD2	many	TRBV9	CASSVGLAGAYEQYF	TGTGCCAGCAGCGTAGGGCTAGCGGGGGCCTACGAGCAGTACTTC
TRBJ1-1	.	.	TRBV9	CASSVAPSYTEAFF	TGTGCCAGCAGCGTAGCCCCCAGTTACACTGAAGCTTTCTTT
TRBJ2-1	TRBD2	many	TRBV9	CASSVGTGGTYNEQFF	TGTGCCAGCAGCGTAGGGACGGGAGGGACCTACAATGAGCAGTTCTTC
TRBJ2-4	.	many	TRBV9	CASSADPVAKNIQYF	TGTGCCAGCAGCGCAGACCCAGTAGCCAAAAACATTCAGTACTTC
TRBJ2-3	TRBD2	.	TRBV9	CASSVDSGRASTDTQYF	TGTGCCAGCAGCGTAGATAGCGGGAGGGCAAGCACAGATACGCAGTATTTT
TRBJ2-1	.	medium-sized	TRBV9	CASSVELRADEQFF	TGTGCCAGCAGCGTAGAATTGAGGGCCGATGAGCAGTTCTTC
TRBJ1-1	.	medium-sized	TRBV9	CASSEGGRVNTEAFF	TGTGCCAGCAGCGAGGGGGGGAGGGTGAACACTGAAGCTTTCTTT
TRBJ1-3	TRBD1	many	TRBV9	CASSVGDSISGNTIYF	TGTGCCAGCAGCGTAGGGGACAGCATCTCTGGAAACACCATATATTTT
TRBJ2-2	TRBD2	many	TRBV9	CASSAWPLAGAQSGELFF	TGTGCCAGCAGCGCTTGGCCACTAGCGGGAGCACAAAGCGGGGAGCTGTTTTTT
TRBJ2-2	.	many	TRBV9	CASSVVRVGELFF	TGTGCCAGCAGCGTAGTAAGGGTCGGGGAGCTGTTTTTT
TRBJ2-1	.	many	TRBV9	CASSVAVGANEQFF	TGTGCCAGCAGCGTAGCCGTGGGGGCCAATGAGCAGTTCTTC
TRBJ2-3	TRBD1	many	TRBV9	CASSPRTGETDTQYF	TGTGCCAGCAGCCCAAGGACAGGGGAGACAGATACGCAGTATTTT
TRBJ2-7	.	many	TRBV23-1	CASSQARSNEQYF	TGCGCCAGCAGTCAGGCTAGATCGAACGAGCAGTACTTC
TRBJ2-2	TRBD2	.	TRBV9	CASSRRGSGAGELFF	TGTGCCAGCAGTCGTCGTGGTAGCGGGGCCGGGGAGCTGTTTTTT
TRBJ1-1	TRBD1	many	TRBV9	CASSAWTGPNTEAFF	TGTGCCAGCAGCGCCTGGACAGGGCCGAACACTGAAGCTTTCTTT
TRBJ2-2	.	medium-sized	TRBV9	CASSPPAGELFF	TGTGCCAGCAGCCCCCCAGCCGGGGAGCTGTTTTTT
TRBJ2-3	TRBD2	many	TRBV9	CASSVGPSGRTDTQYF	TGTGCCAGCAGCGTAGGGCCTAGCGGCCGCACAGATACGCAGTATTTT
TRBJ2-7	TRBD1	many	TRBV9	CASSLGQGYEQYF	TGTGCCAGCAGCTTGGGACAGGGCTACGAGCAGTACTTC
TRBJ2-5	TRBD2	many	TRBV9	CASSVAWTSGKETQYF	TGTGCCAGCAGCGTCGCTTGGACTAGCGGGAAGGAGACCCAGTACTTC
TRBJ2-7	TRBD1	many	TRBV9	CASSATGATTYEQYF	TGTGCCAGCAGCGCCACAGGGGCTACCACTTACGAGCAGTACTTC